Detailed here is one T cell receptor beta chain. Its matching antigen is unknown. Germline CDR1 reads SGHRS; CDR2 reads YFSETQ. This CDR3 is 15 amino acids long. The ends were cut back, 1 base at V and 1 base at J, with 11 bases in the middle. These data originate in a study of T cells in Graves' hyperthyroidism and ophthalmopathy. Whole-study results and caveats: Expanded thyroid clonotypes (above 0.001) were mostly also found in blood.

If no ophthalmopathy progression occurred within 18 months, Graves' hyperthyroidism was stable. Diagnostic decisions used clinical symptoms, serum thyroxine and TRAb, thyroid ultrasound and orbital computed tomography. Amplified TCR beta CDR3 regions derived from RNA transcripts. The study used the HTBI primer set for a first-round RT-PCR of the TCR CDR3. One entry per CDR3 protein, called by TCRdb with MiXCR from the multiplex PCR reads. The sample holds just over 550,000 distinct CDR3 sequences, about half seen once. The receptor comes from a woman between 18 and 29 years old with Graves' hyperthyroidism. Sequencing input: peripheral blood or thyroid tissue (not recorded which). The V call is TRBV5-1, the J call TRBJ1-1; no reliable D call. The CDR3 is CASSLSLRGNTEAFF. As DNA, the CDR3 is TGCGCCAGCAGCTTGTCCCTCAGAGGGAACACTGAAGCTTTCTTT.